This record looks at one TCR beta chain sequence and its context. Study processing details: Estimation of nucleated cell counts relied on the amplification of reference gene primers. Repertoires were generated with immunoSEQ multiplex PCR, while TCRdb's copy carries only in-frame clones and drops some. V, J and clone size are those of that table, while D and trimming were read from the DNA. The sample shows 70,000 to 90,000 clones, about 93% of them seen only once. From germline, CDR1 is MNHEY and CDR2 SVGAGI. V lost 4 bases to trimming and J lost 7 bases; unmatched junction nucleotides: 12. The CDR3 extends over 16 amino acids. These data originate in a study of blood T cell repertoires in COVID-19. The overall study: Some COVID-19 samples were acute and others convalescent; all came from the United States, Italy and Spain. In each case, the material was cDNA or gDNA derived from T cells, B-cell-depleted T cells, or PBMCs.

Sequencing used peripheral blood. The source is a human donor in a cohort sampled during active COVID-19. V gene TRBV6-5 combines with J gene TRBJ2-3; 9 bases are shared with TRBD2. CDR3 amino acids: CASSSGTSLVRNTQYF. Here the CDR3 DNA reads TGTGCCAGCAGTTCCGGGACTAGCCTCGTGAGGAATACGCAGTATTTT.